This TCR beta chain was recovered during a study of Graves' ophthalmopathy and Graves' hyperthyroidism. This clonotype was counted many times. Ineligible for inclusion were patients with other autoimmune diseases, uncontrolled infections, pregnancy or lactation. The CDR3 sequence is 15 residues long. Per germline, CDR1 ENHRY and CDR2 SYGVKD. The V segment lost 3 bases and the J segment 3 bases; nucleotides outside the gene matches: 6. The authors amplified TCR beta CDR3 regions, and they did so from RNA transcripts for repertoire sequencing. The library came from an HTBI-primed first-round RT-PCR and a second-round multiplex PCR. TCRdb called the multiplex PCR reads again in MiXCR, with one record for every CDR3 protein. The sample lists hundreds of thousands of distinct CDR3 sequences, about 40% seen once, with roughly 3% in the top ten.

This sequence was found in an adult man with Graves' ophthalmopathy. The V call is TRBV10-3, the J call TRBJ2-7; 9 bases are a match to TRBD2. What was sequenced was peripheral blood. The CDR3 here is CAISDQLAGDYEQYF. CDR3 in DNA: TGTGCCATCAGTGACCAATTAGCGGGGGACTACGAGCAGTACTTC.